These 20 T cell receptor beta chains were sequenced from one sample in a study of graft-versus-host responses after intestinal transplantation. Sequencing used immunoSEQ multiplex PCR; TCRdb keeps in-frame clones, though not all of them. The profile shows some 15,000 clones, roughly 80% of them singletons. Both intraepithelial and lamina propria lymphocytes were released by processing graft tissue. Sequenced material: ileum tissue, taken approximately 110 days after intestinal transplant. The receptor set was obtained from a human patient who received an intestinal transplant, so some T cells may come from the graft donor.

The chain links TRBV21-1 to TRBJ1-2; TRBD1, as called in the table, went unchecked against the DNA. TRBV21-1 is a pseudogene. This CDR3 spans 16 amino acids. In nucleotides, the CDR3 is TGTGCCAGCTCCGCCCCAGGGTGCGCTGGGTTTGATGGCTACACCTTC. This encodes CASSAPGCAGFDGYTF.

The chain carries TRBV7-3 and TRBJ2-1; TRBD2 aligns across 10 bases. Germline V gene lookup returns CDR1 SGHTA and CDR2 FQGTGA. The CDR3 runs 16 residues. Trimming took 0 bases from V and 6 from J; bases not matched to a gene: 5. The CDR3 is CASSLTGAGGGNEQFF. Here the CDR3 DNA reads TGTGCCAGCAGCTTAACGGGAGCGGGAGGGGGCAATGAGCAGTTCTTC.

This clone was picked up one time. This chain joins TRBV11-3 and TRBJ1-1; the match to TRBD1 covers 8 bases. The trim removed 4 bases at V and 1 base at J, leaving 14 bases unmatched. The CDR3 contains 18 residues. Per germline, CDR1 SGHNT and CDR2 YENEEA. The CDR3 loop is CASSYIPDRVRSNTEAFF. The CDR3 DNA is TGTGCCAGCAGCTATATCCCGGACAGGGTAAGATCGAACACTGAAGCTTTCTTT.

The chain combines TRBV28 with TRBJ1-5; D gene uncertain. This CDR3 contains 13 residues. Between the trimmed V and J ends, which lost 4 bases and 9 bases, there was a span of 13 bases. Germline V gives CDR1 MDHEN, CDR2 SYDVKM. The DNA for the CDR3 is TGTGCCAGCAGTTCCCTCTTCGAGGGGCCCCAGCATTTT. Its translation: CASSSLFEGPQHF.

This clone came up once. V usage is TRBV19 and J usage is TRBJ1-1; 7 bases are a match to TRBD1. Germline values: CDR1 LNHDA, CDR2 SQIVND (reference sequence). The CDR3 is made up of 15 amino acids. The J segment lost 3 bases and the V segment lost 3 bases, leaving 7 bases of the junction unmatched. The CDR3 is CASSIQGVKDTEAFF. The CDR3 DNA follows: TGTGCCAGTAGTATTCAGGGGGTGAAGGACACTGAAGCTTTCTTT.

This chain uses TRBV4-3 with TRBJ2-7; the D is unclear. The CDR3 length is 13 residues. V shed 1 base and J shed 4 bases, with 8 bases lying between them. Germline CDR1 LGHNA, CDR2 YSLEER. The CDR3 region is CASSQGTYYEQYF. In nucleotides, the CDR3 is TGCGCCAGCAGCCAAGGAACCTATTACGAGCAGTACTTC.

V usage is TRBV19 and J usage is TRBJ1-5; 7 nucleotides match TRBD1. CDR3 size: 15 residues. CDR1 is LNHDA, CDR2 SQIVND, per germline (reference sequence). V lost 3 bases to trimming and J lost 2 bases; unmatched junction nucleotides: 4. CDR3 sequence (DNA): TGTGCCAGTAGTATGAGGGGGCTCGGCAATCAGCCCCAGCATTTT. Encoded protein: CASSMRGLGNQPQHF.

V and J are TRBV11-2 and TRBJ2-7, with 7 bases identical to TRBD1. Germline lookup yields CDR1 SGHAT and CDR2 FQNNGV. V was pared by 2 bases and J by 0 bases, with 7 bases of the junction left unmatched. The CDR3 runs 16 residues. CDR3 bases: TGTGCCAGCAGCTTAAGGCAAACAGGGGCCTCCTACGAGCAGTACTTC. Translating gives CASSLRQTGASYEQYF.

The chain couples TRBV7-9 to TRBJ2-7, with D maybe TRBD1 (5 bases). The CDR3 contains 16 residues. The germline CDR1 and CDR2 sequences are SEHNR and FQNEAQ (reference sequence). V was clipped by 5 bases and J by 2 bases, with 19 bases between them. CDR3 in amino acids: CASSRPHGHGAYEQYF. The CDR3 DNA is TGTGCCAGCAGCCGACCCCACGGACATGGGGCCTACGAGCAGTACTTC.

This clone came up a few times. The V gene is TRBV6-5, the J gene TRBJ2-5, with no clear D. The J call may be mistaken, given a closer DNA end match to TRBJ2-7. Germline V gene lookup returns CDR1 MNHEY and CDR2 SVGAGI. CDR3 length: 13 amino acids. The CDR3 is CASSLTDTYEQYF. The CDR3 DNA is TGTGCCAGCAGCCTAACAGACACCTACGAGCAGTACTTC.

This clone was seen only once. CDR3 nucleotide sequence: TGTGCCAGCAGTTTAGGGACAGGGGGCTACGAGCAGTACTTC. Residues: CASSLGTGGYEQYF. The chain couples TRBV28 to TRBJ2-7; 11 positions agree with TRBD1. The germline CDR1 and CDR2 sequences are MDHEN and SYDVKM. Trimming cost V 2 bases and J 3 bases; bases outside gene matches: 0. This CDR3 comprises 14 residues. The entire variable domain, with the rest obtained from reference TRBV28 and TRBJ2-7, is as follows: DVKVTQSSRYLVKRTGEKVFLECVQDMDHENMFWYRQDPGLGLRLIYFSYDVKMKEKGDIPEGYSVSREKKERFSLILESASTNQTSMYLCASSLGTGGYEQYFGPGTRLTVT.

V gene TRBV28 combines with J gene TRBJ2-7; D ambiguous. Germline V lookup: CDR1 MDHEN, CDR2 SYDVKM. This CDR3 is 13 amino acids long. Between the trimmed V and J ends, which lost 3 bases and 0 bases, there was a span of 6 bases. CDR3 DNA: TGTGCCAGCAGTTTGATCAACTCCTACGAGCAGTACTTC. Protein sequence: CASSLINSYEQYF.

The genes are TRBV11-3 and TRBJ2-1; tentative D call: TRBD2 (6 bases). Per the germline V gene, CDR1 is SGHNT and CDR2 is YENEEA. Deletions cut 8 bases from V and 7 bases from J, with 18 bases between. CDR3 length: 14 residues. The CDR3 is CASQGGASRNEQFF. The CDR3 DNA reads as TGTGCCAGCCAAGGAGGGGCATCGCGGAATGAGCAGTTCTTC.

The V and J genes are TRBV7-2 and TRBJ2-7, with D uncertain. This CDR3 has 11 residues. Germline V gene data show CDR1 as SGHTA and CDR2 as FQGNSA. The ends were cut back, 5 bases at V and 4 bases at J, with 6 bases in the middle. This chain's CDR3 is CASSAEYEQYF. The CDR3 nucleotides are TGTGCCAGCAGCGCCGAGTACGAGCAGTACTTC.

The V gene is TRBV9, the J gene TRBJ2-1; D possibly corresponds to TRBD2 (6 bases). The germline CDR1 and CDR2 sequences are SGDLS and YYNGEE. Trimming pared 4 bases from V and 4 bases from J, leaving 15 bases between. CDR3 length equals 15 residues. In nucleotides, the CDR3 is TGTGCCAGCAGCCGGCGGGAAAGGGTTTACAATGAGCAGTTCTTC. This encodes CASSRRERVYNEQFF. Complete variable domain (other parts from reference TRBV9 and TRBJ2-1): DSGVTQTPKHLITATGQRVTLRCSPRSGDLSVYWYQQSLDQGLQFLIQYYNGEERAKGNILERFSAQQFPDLHSELNLSSLELGDSALYFCASSRRERVYNEQFFGPGTRLTVL.

The rearrangement uses TRBV19 and TRBJ1-2, with 7 positions matching TRBD1. V lost 2 bases and J lost 4; bases outside the gene matches: 10. CDR3 length equals 16 residues. Looked up from germline, CDR1 is LNHDA and CDR2 is SQIVND (reference sequence). CDR3 loop: CASSIRRGRSRYGYTF. The CDR3 region has the DNA TGTGCCAGTAGTATAAGAAGGGGGCGAAGTCGCTATGGCTACACCTTC. The full variable domain, its missing parts supplied by reference TRBV19 and TRBJ1-2, is DGGITQSPKYLFRKEGQNVTLSCEQNLNHDAMYWYRQDPGQGLRLIYYSQIVNDFQKGDIAEGYSVSREKKESFPLTVTSAQKNPTAFYLCASSIRRGRSRYGYTFGSGTRLTVV.

This chain joins TRBV5-1 and TRBJ2-2; TRBD2 agrees at 11 bases. Germline V gene data show CDR1 as SGHRS and CDR2 as YFSETQ. V was pared by 4 bases and J by 1 base, with 6 bases of the junction left unmatched. This CDR3 region has 17 residues. Here the CDR3 DNA reads TGCGCCAGCAGCCAATATAGCGGGAGGGTGAACACCGGGGAGCTGTTTTTT. This codes for CASSQYSGRVNTGELFF.

Only one count was recorded for this clone. The rearrangement uses TRBV10-2 and TRBJ2-3; D may match TRBD1 or TRBD2 (5 bases each). Germline assignment: CDR1 WSHSY and CDR2 SAAADI. The CDR3 is made up of 14 amino acids. With 10 bases removed from V and 2 bases from J, the gap between germline ends came to 16 bases. DNA for the CDR3: TGCGCCACCCGAATGGGACCCTCCACAGATACGCAGTATTTT. Amino acids: CATRMGPSTDTQYF.

This chain connects TRBV7-2 to TRBJ2-1; possibly TRBD2 for D (5 bases). Per germline, CDR1 SGHTA and CDR2 FQGNSA. This CDR3 spans 15 amino acids. V lost 3 bases and J 5 bases, leaving 14 bases between the germline ends. Here the CDR3 reads CASSFLGGINNEQFF. DNA for the CDR3: TGTGCCAGCAGCTTCCTAGGAGGTATCAACAATGAGCAGTTCTTC. The whole variable domain, filled in from reference TRBV7-2 and TRBJ2-1, reads GAGVSQSPSNKVTEKGKDVELRCDPISGHTALYWYRQSLGQGLEFLIYFQGNSAPDKSGLPSDRFSAERTGGSVSTLTIQRTQQEDSAVYLCASSFLGGINNEQFFGPGTRLTVL.

This clone was observed a single time. The rearrangement joins TRBV28 to TRBJ2-7, with D uncertain. V lost 5 bases, J lost 3 bases, and 8 bases lay in between. The CDR3 covers 12 residues. Germline loops: CDR1 MDHEN, CDR2 SYDVKM. The CDR3: CASSPSGYEQYF. Here the CDR3 DNA reads TGTGCCAGCAGTCCCTCGGGCTACGAGCAGTACTTC.